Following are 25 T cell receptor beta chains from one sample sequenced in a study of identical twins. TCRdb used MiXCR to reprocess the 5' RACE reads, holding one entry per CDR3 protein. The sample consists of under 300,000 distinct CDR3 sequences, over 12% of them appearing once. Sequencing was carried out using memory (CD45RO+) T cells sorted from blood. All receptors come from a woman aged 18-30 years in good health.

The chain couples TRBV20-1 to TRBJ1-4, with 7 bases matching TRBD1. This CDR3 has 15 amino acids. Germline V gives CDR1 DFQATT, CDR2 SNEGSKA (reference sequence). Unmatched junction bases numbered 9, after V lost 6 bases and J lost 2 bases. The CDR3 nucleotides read TGCAGTGCAAGACAGGGAGGAGGCACTAATGAAAAACTGTTTTTT. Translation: CSARQGGGTNEKLFF.

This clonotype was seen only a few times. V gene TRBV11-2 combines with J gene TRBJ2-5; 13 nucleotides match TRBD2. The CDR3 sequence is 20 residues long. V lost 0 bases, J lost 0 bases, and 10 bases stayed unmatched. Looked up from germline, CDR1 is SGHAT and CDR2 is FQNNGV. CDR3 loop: CASSLDSRLAGGEYQETQYF. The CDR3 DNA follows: TGTGCCAGCAGCTTAGACTCCCGACTAGCGGGGGGCGAGTACCAAGAGACCCAGTACTTC.

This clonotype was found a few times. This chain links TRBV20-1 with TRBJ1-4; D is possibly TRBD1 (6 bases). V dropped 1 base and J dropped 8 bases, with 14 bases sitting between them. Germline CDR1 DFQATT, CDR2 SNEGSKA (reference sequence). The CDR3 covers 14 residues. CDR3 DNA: TGCAGTGCTAGAGTGGGGGGGCGAGAGGAAAAACTGTTTTTT. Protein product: CSARVGGREEKLFF.

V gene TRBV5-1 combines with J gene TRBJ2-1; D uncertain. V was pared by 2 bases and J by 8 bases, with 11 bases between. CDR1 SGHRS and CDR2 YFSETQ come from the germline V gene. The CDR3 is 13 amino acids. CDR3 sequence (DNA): TGCGCCAGCAGCTTCTTTAGACGTGATGAGCAGTTCTTC. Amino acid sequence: CASSFFRRDEQFF.

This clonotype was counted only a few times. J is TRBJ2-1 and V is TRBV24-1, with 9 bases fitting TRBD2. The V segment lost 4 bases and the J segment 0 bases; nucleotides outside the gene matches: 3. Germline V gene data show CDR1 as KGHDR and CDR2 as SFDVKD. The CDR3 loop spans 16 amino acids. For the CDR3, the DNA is TGTGCCACCAGTGACCAAGCGGGGGGCTCCTACAATGAGCAGTTCTTC. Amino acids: CATSDQAGGSYNEQFF.

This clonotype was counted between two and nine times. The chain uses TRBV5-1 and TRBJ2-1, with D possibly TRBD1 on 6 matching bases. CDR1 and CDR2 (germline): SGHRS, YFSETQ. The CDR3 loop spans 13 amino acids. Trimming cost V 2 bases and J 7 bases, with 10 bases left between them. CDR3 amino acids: CASSFGQNNEQFF. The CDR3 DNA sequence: TGCGCCAGCAGCTTCGGACAGAATAATGAGCAGTTCTTC. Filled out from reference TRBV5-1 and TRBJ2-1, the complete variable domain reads KAGVTQTPRYLIKTRGQQVTLSCSPISGHRSVSWYQQTPGQGLQFLFEYFSETQRNKGNFPGRFSGRQFSNSRSEMNVSTLELGDSALYLCASSFGQNNEQFFGPGTRLTVL.

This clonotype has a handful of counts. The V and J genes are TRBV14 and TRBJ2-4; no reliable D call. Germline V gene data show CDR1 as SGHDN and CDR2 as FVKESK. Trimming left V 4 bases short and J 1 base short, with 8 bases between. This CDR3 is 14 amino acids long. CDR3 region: CASSPHAAKNIQYF. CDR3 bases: TGTGCCAGCAGCCCCCATGCGGCCAAAAACATTCAGTACTTC.

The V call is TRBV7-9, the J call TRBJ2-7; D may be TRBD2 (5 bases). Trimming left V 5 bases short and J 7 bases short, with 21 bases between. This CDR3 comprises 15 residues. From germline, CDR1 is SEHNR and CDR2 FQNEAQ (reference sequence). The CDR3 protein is CASSHAGREGREQYF. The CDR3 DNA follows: TGTGCCAGCAGCCACGCAGGACGGGAAGGTCGGGAGCAGTACTTC.

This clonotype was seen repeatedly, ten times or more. The CDR3 nucleotides are TGTGCCAGTCTTAGGAAACAGGGGTCGATTAAGTACGAGCAGTACTTC. It is translated as CASLRKQGSIKYEQYF. The gene calls are TRBV5-6 and TRBJ2-7; 7 nucleotides align to TRBD1. Germline-derived CDR1 and CDR2 are SGHDT and YYEEEE. The CDR3 is made up of 16 amino acids. Unmatched junction bases numbered 18, after V lost 8 bases and J lost 4 bases.

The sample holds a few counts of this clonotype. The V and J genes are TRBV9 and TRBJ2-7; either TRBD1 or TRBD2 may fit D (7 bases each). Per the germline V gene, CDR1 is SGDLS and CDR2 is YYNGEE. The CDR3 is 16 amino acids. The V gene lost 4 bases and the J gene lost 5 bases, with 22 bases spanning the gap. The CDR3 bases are TGTGCCAGCAGCCTCTTGGGCAGGGGGGGGGAAGACGAGCAGTACTTC. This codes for CASSLLGRGGEDEQYF.

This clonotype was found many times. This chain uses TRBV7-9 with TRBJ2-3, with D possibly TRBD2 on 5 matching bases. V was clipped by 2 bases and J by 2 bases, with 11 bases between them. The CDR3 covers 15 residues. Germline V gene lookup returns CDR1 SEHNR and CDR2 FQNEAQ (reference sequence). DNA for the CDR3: TGTGCCAGCAGCTTACCGGGAACAGCCACAGATACGCAGTATTTT. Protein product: CASSLPGTATDTQYF.

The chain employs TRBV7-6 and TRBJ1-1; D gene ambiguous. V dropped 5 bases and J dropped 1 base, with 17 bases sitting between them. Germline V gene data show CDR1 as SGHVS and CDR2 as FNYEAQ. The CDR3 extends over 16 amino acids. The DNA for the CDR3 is TGTGCCAGCAGCCCCCCCGGCACCTGGGGGAACACTGAAGCTTTCTTT. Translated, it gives CASSPPGTWGNTEAFF.

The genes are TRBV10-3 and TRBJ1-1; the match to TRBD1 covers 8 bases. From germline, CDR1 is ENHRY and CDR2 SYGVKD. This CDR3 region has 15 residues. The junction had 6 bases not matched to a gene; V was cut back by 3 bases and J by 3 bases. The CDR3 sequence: CAISESGQGYTEAFF. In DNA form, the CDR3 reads TGTGCCATCAGTGAATCCGGACAGGGCTACACTGAAGCTTTCTTT.

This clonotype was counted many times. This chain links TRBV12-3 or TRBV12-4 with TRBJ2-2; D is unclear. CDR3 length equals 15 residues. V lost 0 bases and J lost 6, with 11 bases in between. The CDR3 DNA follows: TGTGCCAGCAGTTTAGCGCTCGGAAAAGCCGGGGAGCTGTTTTTT. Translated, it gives CASSLALGKAGELFF.

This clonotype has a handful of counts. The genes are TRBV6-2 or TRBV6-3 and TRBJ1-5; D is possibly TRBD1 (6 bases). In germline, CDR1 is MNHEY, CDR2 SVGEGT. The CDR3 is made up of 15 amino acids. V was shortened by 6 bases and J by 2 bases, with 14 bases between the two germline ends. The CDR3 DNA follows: TGTGCCAGCAGCTCGTGGGGGGCCGGCAATCAGCCCCAGCATTTT. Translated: CASSSWGAGNQPQHF.

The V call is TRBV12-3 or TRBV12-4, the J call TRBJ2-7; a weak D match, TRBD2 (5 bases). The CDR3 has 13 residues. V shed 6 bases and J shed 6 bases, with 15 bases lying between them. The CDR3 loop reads CASSLGASGEQYF. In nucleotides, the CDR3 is TGTGCCAGCAGCCTCGGCGCCAGCGGCGAGCAGTACTTC.

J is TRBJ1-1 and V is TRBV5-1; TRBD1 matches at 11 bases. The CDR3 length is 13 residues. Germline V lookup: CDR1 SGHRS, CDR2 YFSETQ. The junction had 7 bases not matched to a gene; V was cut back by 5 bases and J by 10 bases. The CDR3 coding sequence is TGCGCCAGCAGGTTTGGTGGGACAGGGGGAGCTTTCTTT. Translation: CASRFGGTGGAFF.

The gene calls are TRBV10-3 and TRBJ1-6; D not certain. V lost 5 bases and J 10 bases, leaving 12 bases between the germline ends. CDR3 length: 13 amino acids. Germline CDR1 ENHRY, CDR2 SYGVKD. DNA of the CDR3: TGTGCCATCAGTTCCAGCGAAAGCTCACCCCTCCACTTT. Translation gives CAISSSESSPLHF.

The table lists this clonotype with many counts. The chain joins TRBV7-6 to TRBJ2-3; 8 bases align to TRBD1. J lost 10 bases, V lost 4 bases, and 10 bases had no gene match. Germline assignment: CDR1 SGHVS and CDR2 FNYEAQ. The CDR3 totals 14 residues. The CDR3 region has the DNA TGTGCCAGCAGCTCAGGGACAGGACCAGGTTCGCAGTATTTT. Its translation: CASSSGTGPGSQYF.

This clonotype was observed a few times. Written as DNA, the CDR3 is TGTGCCAGCAGTCGACAGGGGAGAGATACGCAGTATTTT. It yields the protein CASSRQGRDTQYF. The genes are TRBV6-1 and TRBJ2-3; 8 bases match TRBD1. Looked up from germline, CDR1 is MNHNS and CDR2 is SASEGT. The CDR3 length is 13 residues. J lost 5 bases, V lost 5 bases, and 3 bases had no gene match.

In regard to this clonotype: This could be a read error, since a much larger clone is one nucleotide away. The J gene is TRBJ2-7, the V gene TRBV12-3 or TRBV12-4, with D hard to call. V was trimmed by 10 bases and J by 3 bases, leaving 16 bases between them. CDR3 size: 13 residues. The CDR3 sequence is CAIRPTNSYEQYF. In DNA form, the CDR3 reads TGTGCCATCAGACCTACTAACAGCTACGAGCAGTACTTC.

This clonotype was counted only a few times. The CDR3 protein is CASSSGLAGEETQYF. The CDR3 region has the DNA TGTGCCAGCAGCTCCGGACTAGCGGGGGAAGAGACCCAGTACTTC. This chain joins TRBV7-3 and TRBJ2-5, with 13 bases matching TRBD2. CDR1 is SGHTA, CDR2 FQGTGA, per germline. V trimming: 4 bases; J trimming: 3 bases; junction bases outside the gene matches: 2. The CDR3 covers 15 residues.

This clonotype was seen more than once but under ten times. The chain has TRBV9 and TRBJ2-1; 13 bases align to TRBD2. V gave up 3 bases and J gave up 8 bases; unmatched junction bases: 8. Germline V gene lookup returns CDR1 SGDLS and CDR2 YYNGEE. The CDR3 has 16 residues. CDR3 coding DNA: TGTGCCAGCAGCGCCGGACTAGCGGGGGACGGCTATGAGCAGTTCTTC. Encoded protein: CASSAGLAGDGYEQFF.

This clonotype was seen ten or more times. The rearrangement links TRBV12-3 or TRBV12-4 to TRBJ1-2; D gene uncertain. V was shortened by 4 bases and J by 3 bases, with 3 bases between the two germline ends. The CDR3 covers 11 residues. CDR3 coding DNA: TGTGCCAGCAGTTGGCACTATGGCTACACCTTC. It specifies CASSWHYGYTF.

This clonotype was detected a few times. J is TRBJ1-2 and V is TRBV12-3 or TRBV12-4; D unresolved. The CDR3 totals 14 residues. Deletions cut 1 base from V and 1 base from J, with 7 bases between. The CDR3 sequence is CASSLGNSNYGYTF. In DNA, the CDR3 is TGTGCCAGCAGTTTAGGAAACAGTAACTATGGCTACACCTTC.